A selection of T cell receptor beta chains follows, all from one sample in a study of blood T cells in healthy people across ages. TCRdb reanalysed the 5' RACE reads using MiXCR and keeps one entry per CDR3 protein. Of 950,000 to 1,200,000 distinct CDR3 sequences listed, 35% to 40% are singletons. Sequenced sample: blood. These receptors were obtained from a man aged 18 to 35 in good health. CDR3s include the opening cysteine and the closing phenylalanine or tryptophan. D genes are given only for firm matches. Clone size is stated in some rows and not others, as once, few, many or a class when expanded.

clone_size | j_call | cdr3_length | d_call | v_call | cdr3_aa | cdr3_nt
few | TRBJ1-1 | 15 | TRBD1 | TRBV7-9 | CASSLTDRDATEAFF | TGTGCCAGCAGCTTAACGGACAGGGATGCCACTGAAGCTTTCTTT
few | TRBJ2-7 | 14 | TRBD2 | TRBV2 | CATSVLAGAYEQYF | TGTGCCACCTCTGTACTAGCGGGGGCTTACGAGCAGTACTTC
- | TRBJ2-2 | 15 | - | TRBV20-1 | CSARIPAMNTGELFF | TGCAGTGCTAGGATTCCAGCGATGAACACCGGGGAGCTGTTTTTT
- | TRBJ1-6 | 14 | TRBD1 | TRBV7-9 | CASSPITGDSPLHF | TGTGCCAGCAGCCCTATTACAGGGGATTCACCCCTCCACTTT
- | TRBJ1-2 | 12 | - | TRBV20-1 | CSARGGDHGYTF | TGCAGTGCTAGAGGGGGGGATCATGGCTACACCTTC
- | TRBJ1-1 | 14 | - | TRBV10-3 | CAISRQEANTEAFF | TGTGCCATCAGTAGACAGGAGGCGAACACTGAAGCTTTCTTT
- | TRBJ2-4 | 16 | TRBD2 | TRBV20-1 | CSARVIDRDYKNIQYF | TGCAGTGCTAGAGTTATCGACCGGGACTATAAAAACATTCAGTACTTC
few | TRBJ2-3 | 15 | - | TRBV6-5 | CASSYSASSTDTQYF | TGTGCCAGCAGTTACTCCGCCTCTAGCACAGATACGCAGTATTTT
- | TRBJ2-4 | 15 | TRBD1 | TRBV5-1 | CASSLVGTGRNIQYF | TGCGCCAGCAGCTTGGTTGGGACAGGACGAAACATTCAGTACTTC
- | TRBJ2-7 | 15 | TRBD2 | TRBV7-2 | CASSLRLAGPYEQYF | TGTGCCAGCAGCTTGAGACTAGCGGGTCCTTACGAGCAGTACTTC
few | TRBJ1-1 | 16 | - | TRBV4-3 | CASSLGQASMNTEAFF | TGCGCCAGCAGCCTCGGACAAGCCTCTATGAACACTGAAGCTTTCTTT
- | TRBJ2-5 | 13 | - | TRBV29-1 | CSAGGDRYNEQYF | TGCAGCGCTGGGGGGGACAGGTACAATGAGCAGTACTTC
- | TRBJ2-5 | 14 | TRBD1 | TRBV25-1 | CASSRDSVRETQYF | TGTGCCAGCAGTCGGGACAGCGTTAGGGAGACCCAGTACTTC
- | TRBJ1-2 | 16 | TRBD1 | TRBV9 | CTSSPGQAWQGDGYTF | TGTACCAGCAGCCCCGGACAGGCCTGGCAAGGGGATGGCTACACCTTC
once | TRBJ2-3 | 13 | - | TRBV28 | CASSALLTDTQYF | TGTGCCAGCAGTGCACTCCTTACAGATACGCAGTATTTT
- | TRBJ1-2 | 16 | TRBD1 | TRBV12-3/TRBV12-4 | CASTWGRGRLGYGYTF | TGTGCCAGCACCTGGGGCAGGGGGCGTCTGGGGTATGGCTACACCTTC
few | TRBJ1-5 | 12 | - | TRBV29-1 | CSVRQSNQPQHF | TGCAGCGTTAGACAGAGTAATCAGCCCCAGCATTTT
few | TRBJ2-1 | 16 | - | TRBV28 | CASRPGGGGHYNEQFF | TGTGCCAGCAGGCCCGGTGGGGGGGGCCACTACAATGAGCAGTTCTTC
- | TRBJ1-2 | 14 | - | TRBV14 | CASSQETAVDGYTF | TGTGCCAGCAGCCAAGAAACAGCCGTGGATGGCTACACCTTC
once | TRBJ1-4 | 14 | - | TRBV28 | CASSLVGGEEKLFF | TGTGCCAGCAGTTTGGTGGGGGGCGAAGAAAAACTGTTTTTT
- | TRBJ1-1 | 12 | - | TRBV7-2 | CASSLGGLGTFF | TGTGCCAGCAGCTTAGGAGGATTAGGAACTTTCTTT
few | TRBJ2-2 | 12 | - | TRBV10-3 | CAISEPDRRLFF | TGTGCCATCAGTGAGCCCGACAGGAGGCTGTTTTTT
- | TRBJ1-5 | 16 | - | TRBV6-5 | CASSDSVGHSNQPQHF | TGTGCCAGCAGTGACTCGGTCGGTCATAGCAATCAGCCCCAGCATTTT
many | TRBJ2-3 | 15 | - | TRBV12-5 | CASGLLRQAKDTQYF | TGTGCTAGTGGTCTACTACGACAGGCCAAAGATACGCAGTATTTT
few | TRBJ2-3 | 12 | - | TRBV7-9 | CASSSAVDTQYF | TGTGCCAGCAGTTCCGCGGTGGATACGCAGTATTTT
few | TRBJ2-3 | 14 | - | TRBV7-9 | CASSYQTGPDTQYF | TGTGCCAGCAGCTACCAAACGGGCCCAGATACGCAGTATTTT
few | TRBJ1-2 | 15 | - | TRBV27 | CASSLFGHGDYGYTF | TGTGCCAGCAGTTTATTCGGTCACGGCGACTATGGCTACACCTTC
- | TRBJ2-7 | 13 | - | TRBV12-3/TRBV12-4 | CACSPRGAGEQYF | TGTGCCTGCAGTCCTCGGGGGGCCGGAGAGCAGTACTTC
once | TRBJ2-1 | 16 | - | TRBV21-1 | CASSFRTGESYNEQFF | TGTGCCAGCAGCTTCCGGACAGGGGAATCATACAATGAGCAGTTCTTC